The entry below gives a single T cell receptor (beta chain) sequence along with its context. The antigen is undetermined. The source of the sample is a study of Graves' ophthalmopathy and Graves' hyperthyroidism. For the study at large: Upon initial diagnosis and before any treatment, peripheral blood was collected. Findings and limits, study-wide: At 70.59% sensitivity and approximately 72% specificity, the model predicted progression of the ophthalmopathy.

From RNA, the CDR3 regions of TCR beta chains were amplified and sequenced. In the first round, RT-PCR was carried out with HTBI primers, and a multiplex PCR formed the second round. TCRdb re-analysed the multiplex PCR reads in MiXCR, keeping a single row per CDR3 protein. The sample holds 200,000 to 300,000 distinct CDR3 sequences, around 42% seen once. Diagnosis relied on clinical symptoms, serum thyroxine, TRAb, thyroid ultrasound and orbital computed tomography. PBMCs had their origin in fresh peripheral blood (more than 9.5 ml). Germline CDR1 reads SEHNR; CDR2 reads FQNEAQ (reference sequence). The CDR3 spans 13 residues. The V gene lost 8 bases and the J gene lost 3 bases, with 14 bases spanning the gap.

The TCR sequence derives from an adult man with Graves' ophthalmopathy. The gene calls are TRBV7-9 and TRBJ2-7; D unclear. The sample comprised peripheral blood. The CDR3 here is CASSQRADYEQYF. CDR3 coding DNA: TGTGCCAGCTCCCAAAGGGCAGACTACGAGCAGTACTTC.